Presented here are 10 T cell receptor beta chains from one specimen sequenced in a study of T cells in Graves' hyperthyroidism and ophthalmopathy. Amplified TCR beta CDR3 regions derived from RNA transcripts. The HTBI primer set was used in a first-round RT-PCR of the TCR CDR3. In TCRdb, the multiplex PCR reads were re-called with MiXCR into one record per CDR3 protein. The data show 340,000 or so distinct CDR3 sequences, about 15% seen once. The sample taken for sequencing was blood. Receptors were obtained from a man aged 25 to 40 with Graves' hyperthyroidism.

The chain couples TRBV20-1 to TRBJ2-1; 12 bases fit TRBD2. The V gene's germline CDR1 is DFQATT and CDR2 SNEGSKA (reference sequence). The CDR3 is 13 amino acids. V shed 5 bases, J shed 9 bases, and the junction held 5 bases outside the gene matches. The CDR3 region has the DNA TGCAGTGCTCCTAGCGGGAGGGATATTGAGCAGTTCTTC. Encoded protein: CSAPSGRDIEQFF.

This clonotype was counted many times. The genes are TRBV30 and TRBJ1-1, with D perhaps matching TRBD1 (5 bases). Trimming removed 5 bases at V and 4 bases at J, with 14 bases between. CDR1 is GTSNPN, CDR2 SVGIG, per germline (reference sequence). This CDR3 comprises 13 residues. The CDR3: CAWGAWGFTEAFF. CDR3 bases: TGTGCCTGGGGGGCCTGGGGGTTCACTGAAGCTTTCTTT.

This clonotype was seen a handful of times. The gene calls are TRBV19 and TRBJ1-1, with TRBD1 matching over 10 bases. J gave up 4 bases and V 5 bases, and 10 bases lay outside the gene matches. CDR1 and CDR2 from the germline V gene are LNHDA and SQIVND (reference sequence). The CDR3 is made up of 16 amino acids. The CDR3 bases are TGTGCCAGTAGTGTCCGGGACAGGGGATTCAGCACTGAAGCTTTCTTT. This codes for CASSVRDRGFSTEAFF. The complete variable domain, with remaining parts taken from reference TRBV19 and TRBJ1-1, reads DGGITQSPKYLFRKEGQNVTLSCEQNLNHDAMYWYRQDPGQGLRLIYYSQIVNDFQKGDIAEGYSVSREKKESFPLTVTSAQKNPTAFYLCASSVRDRGFSTEAFFGQGTRLTVV.

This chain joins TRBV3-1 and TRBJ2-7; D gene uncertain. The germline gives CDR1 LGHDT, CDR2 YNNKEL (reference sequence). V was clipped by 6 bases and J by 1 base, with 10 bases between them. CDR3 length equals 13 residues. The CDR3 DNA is TGTGCCAGCAGGACCAGTTCGTCCTACGAGCAGTACTTC. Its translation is CASRTSSSYEQYF.

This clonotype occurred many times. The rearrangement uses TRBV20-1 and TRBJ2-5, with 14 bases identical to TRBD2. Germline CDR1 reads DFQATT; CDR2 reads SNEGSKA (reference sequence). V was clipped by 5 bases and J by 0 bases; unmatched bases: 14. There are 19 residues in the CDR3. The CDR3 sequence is CSAGLGLAGDLGYQETQYF. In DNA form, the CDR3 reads TGCAGTGCTGGATTGGGACTAGCGGGAGATTTAGGGTACCAAGAGACCCAGTACTTC.

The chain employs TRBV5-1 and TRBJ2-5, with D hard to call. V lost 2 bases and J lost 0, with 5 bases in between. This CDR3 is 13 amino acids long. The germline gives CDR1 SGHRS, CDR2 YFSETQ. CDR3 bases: TGCGCCAGCAGCTTCCCGTACCAAGAGACCCAGTACTTC. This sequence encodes CASSFPYQETQYF.

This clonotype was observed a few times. CDR3 amino acids: CATSPTSSNQPQHF. CDR3 coding DNA: TGTGCCACCAGTCCAACGTCTAGCAATCAGCCCCAGCATTTT. This chain links TRBV24-1 with TRBJ1-5; D gene unclear. V dropped 6 bases and J dropped 0 bases, with 8 bases sitting between them. CDR3 length: 14 residues. Germline assignment: CDR1 KGHDR and CDR2 SFDVKD.

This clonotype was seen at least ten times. The CDR3 spells CSAGLNTEAFF. The CDR3 bases are TGCAGTGCTGGATTGAACACTGAAGCTTTCTTT. V usage is TRBV20-1 and J usage is TRBJ1-1; D gene uncertain. This CDR3 has 11 amino acids. Trimming left V 5 bases short and J 0 bases short, with 4 bases between. In germline, CDR1 is DFQATT, CDR2 SNEGSKA (reference sequence).

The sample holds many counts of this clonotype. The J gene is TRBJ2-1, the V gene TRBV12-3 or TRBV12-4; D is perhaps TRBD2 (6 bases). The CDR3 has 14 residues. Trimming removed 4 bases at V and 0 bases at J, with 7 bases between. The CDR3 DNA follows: TGTGCCAGCAGTTCGACTAGCTCCTACAATGAGCAGTTCTTC. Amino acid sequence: CASSSTSSYNEQFF.

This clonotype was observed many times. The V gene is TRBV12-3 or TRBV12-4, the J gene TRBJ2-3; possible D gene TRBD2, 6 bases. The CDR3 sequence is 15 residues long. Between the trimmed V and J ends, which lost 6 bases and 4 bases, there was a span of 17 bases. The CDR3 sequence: CASSPGLARSDTQYF. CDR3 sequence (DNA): TGTGCCAGCAGCCCGGGACTGGCAAGGTCAGATACGCAGTATTTT.